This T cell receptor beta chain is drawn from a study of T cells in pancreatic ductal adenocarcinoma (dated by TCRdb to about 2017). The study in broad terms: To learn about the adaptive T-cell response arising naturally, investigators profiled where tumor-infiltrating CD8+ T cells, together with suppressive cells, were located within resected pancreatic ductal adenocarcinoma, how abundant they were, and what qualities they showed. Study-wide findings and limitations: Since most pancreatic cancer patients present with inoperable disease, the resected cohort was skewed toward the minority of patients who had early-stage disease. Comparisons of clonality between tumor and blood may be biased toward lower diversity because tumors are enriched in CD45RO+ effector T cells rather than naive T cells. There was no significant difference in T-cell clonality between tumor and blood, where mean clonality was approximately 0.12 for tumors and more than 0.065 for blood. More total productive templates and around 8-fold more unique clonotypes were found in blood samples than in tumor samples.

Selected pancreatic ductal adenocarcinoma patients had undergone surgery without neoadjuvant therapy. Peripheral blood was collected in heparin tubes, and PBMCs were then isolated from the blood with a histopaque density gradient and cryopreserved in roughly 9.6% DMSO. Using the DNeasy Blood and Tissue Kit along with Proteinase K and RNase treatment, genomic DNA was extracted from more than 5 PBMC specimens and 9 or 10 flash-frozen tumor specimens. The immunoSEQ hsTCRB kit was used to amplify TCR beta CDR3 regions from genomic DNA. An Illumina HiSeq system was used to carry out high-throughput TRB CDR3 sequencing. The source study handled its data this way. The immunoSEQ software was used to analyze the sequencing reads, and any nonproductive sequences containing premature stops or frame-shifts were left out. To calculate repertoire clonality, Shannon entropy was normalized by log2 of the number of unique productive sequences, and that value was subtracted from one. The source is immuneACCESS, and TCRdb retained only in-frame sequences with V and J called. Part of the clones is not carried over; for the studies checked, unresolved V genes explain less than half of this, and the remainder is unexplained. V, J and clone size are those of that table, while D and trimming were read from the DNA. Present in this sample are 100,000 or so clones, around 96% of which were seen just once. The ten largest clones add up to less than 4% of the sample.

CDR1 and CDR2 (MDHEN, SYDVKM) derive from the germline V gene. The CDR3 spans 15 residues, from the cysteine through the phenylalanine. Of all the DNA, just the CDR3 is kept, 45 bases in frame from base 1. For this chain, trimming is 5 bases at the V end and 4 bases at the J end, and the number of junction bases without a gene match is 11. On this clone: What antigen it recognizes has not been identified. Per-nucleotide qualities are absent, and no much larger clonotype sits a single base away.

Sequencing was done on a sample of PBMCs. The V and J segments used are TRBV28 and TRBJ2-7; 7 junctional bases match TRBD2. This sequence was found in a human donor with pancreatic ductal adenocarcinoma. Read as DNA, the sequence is TGTGCCAGCAGTCCCTTAGCCAGCGGGAAATACGAGCAGTACTTC. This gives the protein CASSPLASGKYEQYF.